This passage covers 14 T cell receptor beta chains from one sample sequenced in a study of blood T cell repertoires in COVID-19. Libraries were prepared by immunoSEQ multiplex PCR; TCRdb keeps only in-frame clonotypes and omits some of them. The sample lists about 240,000 clones, about nine tenths occurring once. The specimen sequenced was PBMCs or T cells enriched from blood (not recorded which). The receptors stem from a woman aged 25 to 39 with acute COVID-19.

This clone occurred once. The chain joins TRBV7-6 to TRBJ1-2; 7 nucleotides align to TRBD1. The CDR3 has 19 amino acids. V trimming: 2 bases; J trimming: 3 bases; junction bases outside the gene matches: 18. Germline CDR1 and CDR2: SGHVS and FNYEAQ. CDR3 sequence: CASSLPEKGAEGGYYGYTF. In DNA form, the CDR3 reads TGTGCCAGCAGCTTACCCGAAAAGGGGGCAGAGGGGGGTTACTATGGCTACACCTTC. Supplemented by reference TRBV7-6 and TRBJ1-2, the full variable domain reads GAGVSQSPRYKVTKRGQDVALRCDPISGHVSLYWYRQALGQGPEFLTYFNYEAQQDKSGLPNDRFSAERPEGSISTLTIQRTEQRDSAMYRCASSLPEKGAEGGYYGYTFGSGTRLTVV.

DNA of the CDR3: TGCGCCAGCAGCCCGGACAGGGCCCGCAACTTCGTTTATGGCTACACCTTC. It encodes CASSPDRARNFVYGYTF. The J gene is TRBJ1-2, the V gene TRBV5-1, with TRBD1 identical over 8 bases. The CDR3 length is 17 residues. V dropped 4 bases and J dropped 5; count of bases not matched to a gene: 16. CDR1 and CDR2 from the germline V gene are SGHRS and YFSETQ.

A single count supports this clone. The sample has other DNA sequences that encode this CDR3 too. This rearrangement joins TRBV6-2 or TRBV6-3 to TRBJ1-1; no clear D. The germline gives CDR1 MNHEY, CDR2 SVGEGT. V was clipped by 3 bases and J by 5 bases, with 7 bases between them. The CDR3 totals 12 residues. The CDR3 coding sequence is TGTGCCAGCAGTTATGCCGGGACTGAAGCTTTCTTT. Protein: CASSYAGTEAFF.

The J gene is TRBJ2-3, the V gene TRBV10-3; TRBD1 matches at 7 bases. CDR1 is ENHRY and CDR2 is SYGVKD in the germline V gene. The V segment lost 3 bases and the J segment 4 bases; nucleotides outside the gene matches: 10. This CDR3 is built from 16 residues. This chain's CDR3 is CAISDSKGAESDTQYF. CDR3 in DNA: TGTGCCATCAGTGACTCAAAGGGGGCCGAGTCAGATACGCAGTATTTT.

This sequence joins TRBV27 and TRBJ1-3; D uncertain. The CDR3 spans 17 residues. Trimming removed 5 bases at V and 0 bases at J, with 17 bases between. The germline V gene has CDR1 MNHEY and CDR2 SMNVEV (reference sequence). In DNA, the CDR3 is TGTGCCAGCAGTCCGATGGACTCGTCGAGCTCTGGAAACACCATATATTTT. Protein product: CASSPMDSSSSGNTIYF.

The chain carries TRBV7-6 and TRBJ1-6; D perhaps matches TRBD1 (5 bases). CDR3 length: 15 residues. Deletions cut 5 bases from V and 9 bases from J, with 17 bases between. Germline CDR1 reads SGHVS; CDR2 reads FNYEAQ. Here the CDR3 DNA reads TGTGCCAGCAGCCGTGTAACCGGGGGGAGTTCACCCCTCCACTTT. As protein: CASSRVTGGSSPLHF. The full variable domain, its missing parts supplied by reference TRBV7-6 and TRBJ1-6, is GAGVSQSPRYKVTKRGQDVALRCDPISGHVSLYWYRQALGQGPEFLTYFNYEAQQDKSGLPNDRFSAERPEGSISTLTIQRTEQRDSAMYRCASSRVTGGSSPLHFGNGTRLTVT.

The chain joins TRBV29-1 to TRBJ2-3, with D possibly being TRBD2 (7 bases). Germline CDR1 and CDR2: SQVTM and ANQGSEA. The CDR3 is 16 residues long. The V end lost 1 base, the J end lost 1 base, and 15 bases lay between the germline ends. CDR3 in amino acids: CSVEGSGGPGTDTQYF. The CDR3 DNA sequence: TGCAGCGTTGAAGGTTCGGGGGGCCCTGGCACAGATACGCAGTATTTT.

This chain links TRBV7-2 with TRBJ2-5; 10 nucleotides match TRBD2. Unmatched junction bases numbered 11, after V lost 6 bases and J lost 4 bases. The CDR3 consists of 16 residues. The germline gives CDR1 SGHTA, CDR2 FQGNSA. The CDR3 reads CASSWSGGGVGETQYF. The CDR3 DNA reads as TGTGCCAGCAGTTGGAGCGGGGGGGGAGTTGGAGAGACCCAGTACTTC.

This chain connects TRBV18 to TRBJ1-2, with TRBD1 matching 10 bases. Per germline, CDR1 KGHSH and CDR2 LQKENI. The CDR3 runs to 17 residues. After removal of 3 bases from V and 2 bases from J, the junction contained 9 bases not matched to a gene. CDR3 loop: CASSPRTTGGANYGYTF. DNA for the CDR3: TGTGCCAGCTCACCTCGAACGACAGGGGGCGCGAACTATGGCTACACCTTC.

The rearrangement joins TRBV12-2 to TRBJ2-7; the table gives TRBD2 as D, unverified against the DNA. TRBV12-2 is noted as a pseudogene. This CDR3 is built from 14 residues. CDR3 amino acids: CASRPGTLVTEQYF. CDR3 sequence (DNA): TGTGCAAGTCGCCCCGGGACTCTAGTAACCGAGCAGTACTTC.

This clone was seen once. The rearrangement uses TRBV11-2 and TRBJ2-4; 7 bases are a match to TRBD1. The CDR3 spans 14 residues. Germline lookup yields CDR1 SGHAT and CDR2 FQNNGV. Trimming cost V 0 bases and J 9 bases; bases outside gene matches: 5. The CDR3 here is CASSLDGDSGIQYF. In DNA, the CDR3 is TGTGCCAGCAGCTTAGATGGGGACAGTGGCATTCAGTACTTC.

The chain couples TRBV27 to TRBJ2-2; 8 bases map to TRBD1. The CDR3 runs to 17 residues. V gave up 7 bases and J gave up 3 bases; unmatched junction bases: 13. Germline V gene lookup returns CDR1 MNHEY and CDR2 SMNVEV (reference sequence). The CDR3 sequence is CASTNTDRTGYTGELFF. The CDR3 DNA reads as TGTGCCAGCACAAACACAGACCGGACAGGGTACACCGGGGAGCTGTTTTTT.

The rearrangement links TRBV19 to TRBJ1-6; TRBD1 matches 7 bases. The junction had 8 bases not matched to a gene; V was cut back by 3 bases and J by 9 bases. Germline CDR1 and CDR2: LNHDA and SQIVND (reference sequence). There are 15 residues in the CDR3. CDR3 loop: CASSIGRDSRSPLHF. The CDR3 nucleotides are TGTGCCAGTAGTATCGGCCGGGACAGTCGTTCACCCCTCCACTTT.

This chain uses TRBV7-2 with TRBJ1-4; 7 positions match TRBD1. CDR3 size: 15 residues. Unmatched junction bases numbered 11, after V lost 5 bases and J lost 8 bases. From germline, CDR1 is SGHTA and CDR2 FQGNSA. CDR3 sequence (DNA): TGTGCCAGCAGCGCCCGACAGGGCTCATTCGAAAAACTGTTTTTT. Translation: CASSARQGSFEKLFF.